This TCR beta chain was captured in a study of cytomegalovirus exposure and HLA in healthy donors. Study background: The Caucasian-associated ancestry cluster contained about four fifths of the 398 genotyped donors.

Study-wide results and caveats: A prior analysis recorded that most TCR beta V segments were productive about 87% or about 30% of the time. Specificity for CMV antigens was confirmed in vitro for a few of the CMV-associated chains.

V lost 4 bases and J lost 6; bases outside the gene matches: 8. The germline V gene has CDR1 SGHRS and CDR2 YFSETQ. This CDR3 spans 14 amino acids. In regard to this clone: The antigen is unknown.

PCR involved 60 Vbeta and 13 Jbeta primers. Profiling relied on immunoSEQ multiplex PCR, and the TCRdb table lists in-frame clones only, not all of them. Among 150,000 to 200,000 clones listed, approximately 80% were seen once. The sequence was obtained from a middle-aged woman in good health and CMV-seronegative. The chain carries TRBV5-1 and TRBJ1-1, with 8 bases fitting TRBD1. Sample: PBMCs. CDR3: CASSTEGQGPEAFF. The CDR3 nucleotides read TGCGCCAGCAGCACCGAAGGACAGGGCCCTGAAGCTTTCTTT.